Each of the 11 T cell receptor beta chains below was sequenced from the same sample in a study of T cell changes during pregnancy in multiple sclerosis. TCRdb keeps only in-frame clones here, not all; method: immunoSEQ multiplex PCR. Of approximately 20,000 clones listed, 70% to 90% are singletons. This specimen was CD8+ T cells from peripheral blood mononuclear cells, taken before pregnancy. The origin of the receptors is a female donor with multiple sclerosis, enrolled in a pregnancy study.

The V call is TRBV6-5, the J call TRBJ1-1; D unclear. This CDR3 comprises 13 residues. The germline gives CDR1 MNHEY, CDR2 SVGAGI. Between the trimmed V and J ends, which lost 10 bases and 1 base, there was a span of 13 bases. The CDR3 spells CATRRRPNTEAFF. The CDR3 nucleotides are TGTGCCACCCGCCGGAGACCGAACACTGAAGCTTTCTTT.

The chain has TRBV7-8 and TRBJ1-5; 7 positions agree with TRBD1. With V trimmed by 5 bases and J by 2 bases, 9 bases remained unmatched. The CDR3 sequence is 16 residues long. Germline lookup yields CDR1 SGHVS and CDR2 FQNEAQ. The CDR3 DNA reads TGTGCCAGCAGCGCCCGACAGGGAACGGGCAATCAGCCCCAGCATTTT. Translation gives CASSARQGTGNQPQHF.

Here the CDR3 DNA reads TGTGCTAGTGCCCTAGATACGCAGTATTTT. This sequence encodes CASALDTQYF. The rearrangement uses TRBV12-5 and TRBJ2-3, with no clear D. Germline V gives CDR1 LGHNT, CDR2 FRNRAP. The CDR3 has 10 residues. The V gene lost 7 bases and the J gene lost 5 bases, with 4 bases spanning the gap.

This rearrangement joins TRBV2 to TRBJ1-1, with 7 bases lining up with TRBD1. Germline lookup yields CDR1 SNHLY and CDR2 FYNNEI. This CDR3 comprises 11 residues. V lost 6 bases and J lost 6; bases outside the gene matches: 1. CDR3 nucleotide sequence: TGTGCCAGCAGGGGGACAGCTGAAGCTTTCTTT. It codes for CASRGTAEAFF.

The chain combines TRBV13 with TRBJ1-3; the match to TRBD1 covers 11 bases. The CDR3 is 14 residues long. Germline V lookup: CDR1 PRHDT, CDR2 FYEKMQ (reference sequence). J was trimmed by 6 bases and V by 5 bases; bases with no gene match: 3. The CDR3 spells CASSRDRGENTIYF. The CDR3 DNA reads as TGTGCCAGCAGCCGGGACAGGGGGGAAAACACCATATATTTT.

This chain connects TRBV6-5 to TRBJ2-7; D unresolved. The CDR3 contains 15 residues. V lost 4 bases, J lost 0 bases, and 13 bases lay in between. Germline V gene sequence: CDR1 MNHEY, CDR2 SVGAGI. CDR3 sequence: CASSSLLLSSYEQYF. CDR3 nucleotides: TGTGCCAGCAGTTCCCTCCTCCTAAGCTCCTACGAGCAGTACTTC.

The chain combines TRBV9 with TRBJ2-5, with D possibly being TRBD2 (5 bases). Germline CDR1 SGDLS, CDR2 YYNGEE. The CDR3 length is 12 residues. V dropped 9 bases and J dropped 0 bases, with 9 bases sitting between them. The DNA for the CDR3 is TGTGCCACCTACGGGGACCAAGAGACCCAGTACTTC. As protein: CATYGDQETQYF.

A single count supports this clone. The V call is TRBV5-6, the J call TRBJ1-2; D perhaps matches TRBD1 (5 bases). This CDR3 has 14 amino acids. Trimming cost V 2 bases and J 0 bases, with 8 bases left between them. In germline, CDR1 is SGHDT, CDR2 YYEEEE. Here the CDR3 reads CASSFDSPNYGYTF. Here the CDR3 DNA reads TGTGCCAGCAGCTTTGACAGCCCTAACTATGGCTACACCTTC.

The chain employs TRBV6-6 and TRBJ2-5, with TRBD2 identical over 7 bases. This CDR3 has 15 amino acids. Germline V gene sequence: CDR1 MNHNY, CDR2 SVGAGI (reference sequence). V shed 2 bases and J 5 bases; nucleotides not matched to a gene: 8. This CDR3 is CASSYAILAPETQYF. The DNA of the CDR3 is TGTGCCAGCAGTTACGCGATACTAGCGCCGGAGACCCAGTACTTC.

This chain links TRBV6-5 with TRBJ1-1, with a possible D match to TRBD1 (6 bases). The V gene's germline CDR1 is MNHEY and CDR2 SVGAGI. The CDR3 totals 14 residues. V was cut by 4 bases and J by 1 base, with 10 bases left in between. CDR3 in amino acids: CASSLVGGNTEAFF. The CDR3 region has the DNA TGTGCCAGCAGTTTGGTAGGGGGGAACACTGAAGCTTTCTTT.

The V gene is TRBV4-3, the J gene TRBJ2-7; a weak D match, TRBD2 (6 bases). Germline CDR1 LGHNA, CDR2 YSLEER. V was pared by 4 bases and J by 6 bases, with 22 bases between. The length of the CDR3 is 16 residues. The CDR3 protein is CASSPSMEGVGAEQYF. CDR3 coding DNA: TGCGCCAGCAGCCCAAGTATGGAGGGAGTTGGGGCCGAGCAGTACTTC.